Shown below are 14 T cell receptor beta chains from a single sample sequenced in a study of blood T cell repertoires in COVID-19. Repertoires were generated with immunoSEQ multiplex PCR, while TCRdb's copy carries only in-frame clones and drops some. This table has about 210,000 clones, roughly 84% appearing once. Sequencing was performed on PBMCs or T cells enriched from blood (not recorded which). Source of these receptors: a woman aged 25 to 39 who had been exposed to COVID-19.

This clone has only one observation. The chain uses TRBV19 and TRBJ1-4, with TRBD1 identical over 7 bases. V was pared by 3 bases and J by 0 bases, with 7 bases of the junction left unmatched. Germline loops: CDR1 LNHDA, CDR2 SQIVND (reference sequence). This CDR3 contains 17 residues. The CDR3 DNA sequence: TGTGCCAGTAGTATCCCGACAGGGCTTGCAACTAATGAAAAACTGTTTTTT. Amino acids: CASSIPTGLATNEKLFF.

The rearrangement links TRBV5-6 to TRBJ1-2; 9 positions match TRBD1. J gave up 4 bases and V 4 bases, and 8 bases lay outside the gene matches. Germline V gene data show CDR1 as SGHDT and CDR2 as YYEEEE. This CDR3 is 15 amino acids long. The DNA of the CDR3 is TGTGCCAGCAGCCCGGGACAGGGAGACATCTATGGCTACACCTTC. This codes for CASSPGQGDIYGYTF.

The CDR3 nucleotides are TGTGCCAGCAGTCCACTAGCGGGGGTTACAGATACGCAGTATTTT. Its translation is CASSPLAGVTDTQYF. This chain links TRBV5-4 with TRBJ2-3; 11 positions agree with TRBD2. The length of the CDR3 is 15 residues. With V trimmed by 5 bases and J by 3 bases, 5 bases remained unmatched. Looked up from germline, CDR1 is SGHNT and CDR2 is YYREEE (reference sequence).

This clone was counted once. The chain is built from TRBV6-5 and TRBJ1-1; TRBD1 is a possible D gene (5 bases). Germline V lookup: CDR1 MNHEY, CDR2 SVGAGI. The V end lost 6 bases, the J end lost 1 base, and 9 bases lay between the germline ends. This CDR3 has 13 amino acids. The CDR3 DNA sequence: TGTGCCAGCAGCCCAGGACAGAACACTGAAGCTTTCTTT. This codes for CASSPGQNTEAFF.

The V call is TRBV19, the J call TRBJ1-1; D call uncertain. CDR1 is LNHDA, CDR2 SQIVND, per germline (reference sequence). This CDR3 comprises 13 residues. Trimming shortened V by 6 bases and J by 1 base, and 9 bases separated the two germline ends. CDR3 sequence: CASSLFRNTEAFF. The CDR3 DNA follows: TGTGCCAGTAGCCTCTTCCGGAACACTGAAGCTTTCTTT.

The rearrangement joins TRBV7-9 to TRBJ1-2, with D perhaps TRBD1 (6 bases). The CDR3 spans 16 residues. Germline V gene data show CDR1 as SEHNR and CDR2 as FQNEAQ (reference sequence). Trimming took off 1 base at V and 6 bases at J, with 18 bases between the two ends. CDR3 in amino acids: CASSLGSLRGGHGYTF. For the CDR3, the DNA is TGTGCCAGCAGCTTAGGATCATTAAGAGGGGGACATGGCTACACCTTC.

The chain employs TRBV29-1 and TRBJ2-7; 7 nucleotides match TRBD1. Germline CDR1 SQVTM, CDR2 ANQGSEA. The CDR3 totals 16 residues. The trim removed 0 bases at V and 3 bases at J, leaving 11 bases unmatched. The CDR3 spells CSVEDHNRDSYYEQYF. As DNA, the CDR3 is TGCAGCGTTGAAGACCATAACCGGGACAGTTACTACGAGCAGTACTTC.

This clone occurred once. This chain uses TRBV15 with TRBJ1-1; D might be TRBD1 (5 bases). CDR3 length equals 13 residues. CDR1 and CDR2 from the germline V gene are LNHNV and YYDKDF (reference sequence). V was clipped by 3 bases and J by 1 base, with 6 bases between them. Written as DNA, the CDR3 is TGTGCCACCAGCAGTACAGGGAACACTGAAGCTTTCTTT. This sequence encodes CATSSTGNTEAFF. The full variable domain, in which reference TRBV15 and TRBJ1-1 provide the parts outside the CDR3, is DAMVIQNPRYQVTQFGKPVTLSCSQTLNHNVMYWYQQKSSQAPKLLFHYYDKDFNNEADTPDNFQSRRPNTSFCFLDIRSPGLGDTAMYLCATSSTGNTEAFFGQGTRLTVV.

V gene TRBV3-1 (or the pseudogene TRBV3-2) combines with J gene TRBJ1-6, with a possible D match to TRBD1 (5 bases). Germline CDR1 and CDR2: LGHDT and YNNKEL (reference sequence). CDR3 length equals 17 residues. V gave up 0 bases and J gave up 4 bases, with 13 bases separating them. CDR3 nucleotide sequence: TGTGCCAGCAGCCAAGAAGGTGGGGCAAGGTATAATTCACCCCTCCACTTT. Protein: CASSQEGGARYNSPLHF.

The chain recombines TRBV19 with TRBJ1-1, with no clear D. This CDR3 has 15 amino acids. V lost 7 bases to trimming and J lost 0 bases, with 15 bases between them. Germline CDR1 is LNHDA and CDR2 is SQIVND (reference sequence). CDR3 sequence (DNA): TGTGCCAGTACCCGAAGGACGGGAATGAACACTGAAGCTTTCTTT. Translating it yields CASTRRTGMNTEAFF. Together with reference TRBV19 and TRBJ1-1, the CDR3 gives the full variable domain: DGGITQSPKYLFRKEGQNVTLSCEQNLNHDAMYWYRQDPGQGLRLIYYSQIVNDFQKGDIAEGYSVSREKKESFPLTVTSAQKNPTAFYLCASTRRTGMNTEAFFGQGTRLTVV.

The rearrangement uses TRBV25-1 and TRBJ2-3; 7 nucleotides line up with TRBD2. The CDR3 is made up of 13 amino acids. V gave up 9 bases and J gave up 6 bases; unmatched junction bases: 9. Germline V lookup: CDR1 MGHDK, CDR2 SYGVNS. CDR3 in DNA: TGTGCCAGTAGCGGGCCTAGGACGGATACGCAGTATTTT. It specifies CASSGPRTDTQYF. The full variable domain, completed using reference TRBV25-1 and TRBJ2-3, is EADIYQTPRYLVIGTGKKITLECSQTMGHDKMYWYQQDPGMELHLIHYSYGVNSTEKGDLSSESTVSRIRTEHFPLTLESARPSHTSQYLCASSGPRTDTQYFGPGTRLTVL.

CDR3 DNA sequence: TGTGCCAGTAGTATAGACAGGGAGGTTAACATTCAGTACTTC. It codes for CASSIDREVNIQYF. The gene calls are TRBV19 and TRBJ2-4; D is perhaps TRBD2 (6 bases). From germline, CDR1 is LNHDA and CDR2 SQIVND (reference sequence). The V end was cut by 0 bases, the J end by 7 bases, with 10 bases between. The CDR3 contains 14 residues.

CDR3 in amino acids: CATKPRQAAGYTF. The DNA for the CDR3 is TGTGCCACCAAACCCCGACAGGCTGCCGGCTACACCTTC. The chain has TRBV27 and TRBJ1-2, with D maybe TRBD1 (6 bases). Germline CDR1 MNHEY, CDR2 SMNVEV (reference sequence). The V gene lost 10 bases and the J gene lost 8 bases, with 20 bases spanning the gap. The CDR3 is made up of 13 amino acids.

V and J are TRBV13 and TRBJ1-2, with 12 bases fitting TRBD1. The germline V gene has CDR1 PRHDT and CDR2 FYEKMQ (reference sequence). V was pared by 5 bases and J by 4 bases, with 5 bases of the junction left unmatched. CDR3 size: 15 residues. The CDR3 protein is CASSPRDRGLYGYTF. CDR3 DNA sequence: TGTGCCAGCAGCCCGCGGGACAGGGGGCTCTATGGCTACACCTTC.